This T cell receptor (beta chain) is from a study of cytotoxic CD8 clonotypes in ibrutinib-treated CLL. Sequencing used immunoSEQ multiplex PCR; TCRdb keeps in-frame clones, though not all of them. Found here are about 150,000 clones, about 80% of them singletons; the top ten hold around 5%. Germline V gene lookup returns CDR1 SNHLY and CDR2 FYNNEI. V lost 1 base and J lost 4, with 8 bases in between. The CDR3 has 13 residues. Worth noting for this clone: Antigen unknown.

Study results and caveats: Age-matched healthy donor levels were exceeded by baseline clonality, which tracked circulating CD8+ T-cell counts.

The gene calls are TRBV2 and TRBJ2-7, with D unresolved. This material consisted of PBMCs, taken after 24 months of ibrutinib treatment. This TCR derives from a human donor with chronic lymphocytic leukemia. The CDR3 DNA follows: TGTGCCAGCAGTGAAGGTGTAAGTTACGAGCAGTACTTC. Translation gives CASSEGVSYEQYF.